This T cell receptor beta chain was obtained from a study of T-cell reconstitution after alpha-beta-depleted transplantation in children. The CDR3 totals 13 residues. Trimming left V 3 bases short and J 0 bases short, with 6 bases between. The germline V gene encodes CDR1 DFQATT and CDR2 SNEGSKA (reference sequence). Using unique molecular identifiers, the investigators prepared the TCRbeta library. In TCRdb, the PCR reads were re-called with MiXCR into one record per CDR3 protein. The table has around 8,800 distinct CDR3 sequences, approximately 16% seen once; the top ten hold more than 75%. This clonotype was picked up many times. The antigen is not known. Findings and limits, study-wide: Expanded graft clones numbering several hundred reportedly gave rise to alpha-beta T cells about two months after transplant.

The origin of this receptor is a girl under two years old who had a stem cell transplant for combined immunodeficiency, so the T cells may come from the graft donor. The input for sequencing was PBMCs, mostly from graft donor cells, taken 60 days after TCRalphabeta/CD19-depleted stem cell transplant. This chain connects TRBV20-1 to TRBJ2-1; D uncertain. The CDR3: CSARQSSYNEQFF. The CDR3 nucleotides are TGCAGTGCTAGGCAGAGCTCCTACAATGAGCAGTTCTTC.